Following are 20 T cell receptor beta chains from one sample sequenced in a study of T cell responses to AZD1222 COVID-19 vaccine (dated by TCRdb to the early 2020s). In the paper's terms, the time point label means: about 28 days (+/-7) after the second vaccine dose. Read against the paper, the sample's treatment or condition label means: meningococcal conjugate vaccine given as trial control. Libraries were prepared through the immunoSEQ multiplex PCR assay. TCRdb provides this immuneACCESS table in a form limited to in-frame rearrangements. Some clones are lacking; in checked studies, under half of them reflect an unresolved V gene, and why the rest are absent is not known. Across this sample there are about 150,000 clones, with roughly nine tenths seen only once. About 7.5% of the sample goes to the ten largest clones. Sequencing used peripheral blood, obtained 28 days after the second dose of the MenACWY control vaccine. All receptors derive from an adult who received the MenACWY meningococcal vaccine as a control.

CDR3 sequence: CASSLDSLQSSYNEQFF. The DNA for the CDR3 is TGTGCCAGCAGCTTAGATAGCCTCCAAAGCTCCTACAATGAGCAGTTCTTC. V is TRBV11-3 and J is TRBJ2-1, with D unresolved. Germline values: CDR1 SGHNT, CDR2 YENEEA. Trimming pared 0 bases from V and 0 bases from J, leaving 12 bases between. There are 17 residues in the CDR3.

The rearrangement uses TRBV7-2 and TRBJ2-7, with unresolved D. CDR3 length: 14 amino acids. V was shortened by 1 base and J by 6 bases, with 13 bases between the two germline ends. Germline V gene sequence: CDR1 SGHTA, CDR2 FQGNSA. CDR3 DNA: TGTGCCAGCAGCTTAGATTGGGTTATGGGCGAGCAGTACTTC. Protein sequence: CASSLDWVMGEQYF.

This chain links TRBV27 with TRBJ2-3; maybe TRBD1 (5 bases). V gave up 2 bases and J gave up 4 bases, with 7 bases separating them. Looked up from germline, CDR1 is MNHEY and CDR2 is SMNVEV (reference sequence). CDR3 size: 13 residues. CDR3 sequence (DNA): TGTGCCAGCAGTTTAAGGGGCCCAGATACGCAGTATTTT. It codes for CASSLRGPDTQYF.

The rearrangement joins TRBV3-1 (or the pseudogene TRBV3-2) to TRBJ2-7, with D unresolved. There are 15 residues in the CDR3. The V gene's germline CDR1 is LGHDT and CDR2 YNNKEL (reference sequence). V dropped 0 bases and J dropped 3 bases, with 12 bases sitting between them. CDR3 DNA sequence: TGTGCCAGCAGCCAAGACGTGCAGTCAAACTACGAGCAGTACTTC. It encodes CASSQDVQSNYEQYF.

The CDR3 loop is CASSQELFSPQHF. The CDR3 region has the DNA TGTGCCAGCAGCCAAGAATTGTTTAGTCCCCAGCATTTT. The rearrangement joins TRBV14 to TRBJ1-5; D gene ambiguous. Germline assignment: CDR1 SGHDN and CDR2 FVKESK. The CDR3 is 13 amino acids. The ends were cut back, 0 bases at V and 10 bases at J, with 10 bases in the middle.

The gene calls are TRBV10-2 and TRBJ1-6, with 8 nucleotides matching TRBD1. After removal of 7 bases from V and 1 base from J, the junction contained 6 bases not matched to a gene. CDR1 is WSHSY and CDR2 is SAAADI in the germline V gene. The CDR3 is 16 residues long. The CDR3 region has the DNA TGCGCCAGCAAACCCCAGGGGGCATCCTATAATTCACCCCTCCACTTT. Its translation: CASKPQGASYNSPLHF.

V is TRBV5-1 and J is TRBJ2-5; TRBD1 is a possible D gene (6 bases). The CDR3 sequence is 15 residues long. V lost 2 bases and J lost 0, with 11 bases in between. Germline CDR1 SGHRS, CDR2 YFSETQ. CDR3 region: CASSLSGANQETQYF. In nucleotides, the CDR3 is TGCGCCAGCAGCTTATCAGGGGCTAACCAAGAGACCCAGTACTTC.

The chain employs TRBV6-5 and TRBJ2-1, with 11 bases matching TRBD2. Trimming took 5 bases from V and 6 from J; bases not matched to a gene: 6. Germline loops: CDR1 MNHEY, CDR2 SVGAGI. CDR3 length: 15 amino acids. CDR3 protein: CASSIAGGPRNEQFF. DNA for the CDR3: TGTGCCAGCAGTATAGCGGGAGGGCCCCGCAATGAGCAGTTCTTC.

The rearrangement uses TRBV27 and TRBJ1-6; D call uncertain. The V and J ends lost 4 bases and 10 bases respectively, with 17 bases between them. From germline, CDR1 is MNHEY and CDR2 SMNVEV (reference sequence). The CDR3 is 15 amino acids. In DNA, the CDR3 is TGTGCCAGCAGTTGGGCAGGAGAGGTCCCATCACCCCTCCACTTT. It is translated as CASSWAGEVPSPLHF.

The V gene is TRBV9, the J gene TRBJ2-3; tentatively, D is TRBD2 (6 bases). The CDR3 is 14 amino acids. The V end lost 2 bases, the J end lost 3 bases, and 10 bases lay between the germline ends. Germline lookup yields CDR1 SGDLS and CDR2 YYNGEE. The CDR3 here is CASSVRLVTDTQYF. The CDR3 nucleotides are TGTGCCAGCAGCGTTAGACTAGTAACAGATACGCAGTATTTT.

CDR3 loop: CATGTDIDTQYF. The CDR3 coding sequence is TGTGCCACCGGGACAGATATAGATACGCAGTATTTT. The chain joins TRBV12-3 or TRBV12-4 to TRBJ2-3; 7 positions agree with TRBD1. The CDR3 consists of 12 residues. The trim removed 10 bases at V and 5 bases at J, leaving 6 bases unmatched.

With respect to this clone: The junction departs from germline at one end; a sequencing error may be responsible. The chain is built from TRBV30 and TRBJ1-2; D perhaps matches TRBD1 (5 bases). The germline V gene encodes CDR1 GTSNPN and CDR2 SVGIG (reference sequence). This CDR3 spans 13 amino acids. CDR3 sequence: CAWIETDQLWSVF. The CDR3 region has the DNA TGTGCCTGGATCGAGACAGACCAACTATGGAGTGTCTTC. The full variable domain, its missing parts supplied by reference TRBV30 and TRBJ1-2, is SQTIHQWPATLVQPVGSPLSLECTVEGTSNPNLYWYRQAAGRGLQLLFYSVGIGQISSEVPQNLSASRPQDRQFILSSKKLLLSDSGFYLCAWIETDQLWSVFGSGTRLTVV.

The rearrangement uses TRBV28 and TRBJ2-7; D gene ambiguous. V lost 2 bases and J lost 3, with 5 bases in between. Per germline, CDR1 MDHEN and CDR2 SYDVKM. The CDR3 consists of 12 residues. CDR3 nucleotides: TGTGCCAGCAGTTTAGCATACTACGAGCAGTACTTC. Protein sequence: CASSLAYYEQYF.

The rearrangement joins TRBV7-2 to TRBJ1-6, with 8 bases lining up with TRBD1. The CDR3 consists of 16 residues. Looked up from germline, CDR1 is SGHTA and CDR2 is FQGNSA. V trimming: 6 bases; J trimming: 7 bases; junction bases outside the gene matches: 11. CDR3 amino acids: CASRVGGQGANSPLHF. CDR3 coding DNA: TGTGCCAGCAGAGTCGGCGGACAGGGAGCAAATTCACCCCTCCACTTT.

The CDR3 is CASSRGGYSNQPQHF. The CDR3 DNA reads as TGTGCCAGCAGCAGGGGGGGCTATAGCAATCAGCCCCAGCATTTT. The chain recombines TRBV5-8 with TRBJ1-5; possibly TRBD1 for D (6 bases). From germline, CDR1 is SGHTS and CDR2 YDEGEE. Trimming removed 4 bases from V and 0 bases from J, with 11 bases in between. The CDR3 is 15 residues long.

CDR3 coding DNA: TGTGCCAGTACCAGGGACACAGATACGCAGTATTTT. Encoded protein: CASTRDTDTQYF. The chain is built from TRBV19 and TRBJ2-3; a possible D gene is TRBD1 (5 bases). CDR3 size: 12 residues. Germline V gene sequence: CDR1 LNHDA, CDR2 SQIVND (reference sequence). The ends were cut back, 7 bases at V and 2 bases at J, with 7 bases in the middle.

V is TRBV5-1 and J is TRBJ1-4; D remains unclear. CDR1 SGHRS and CDR2 YFSETQ come from the germline V gene. Trimming removed 4 bases at V and 1 base at J, with 11 bases between. The CDR3 consists of 15 residues. The DNA for the CDR3 is TGCGCCAGCAGCCATAATAGGGAAACTAATGAAAAACTGTTTTTT. The encoded protein is CASSHNRETNEKLFF.

This sequence joins TRBV11-3 and TRBJ2-5; D possibly corresponds to TRBD2 (6 bases). Trimming shortened V by 3 bases and J by 3 bases, and 14 bases separated the two germline ends. The germline V gene encodes CDR1 SGHNT and CDR2 YENEEA. The CDR3 runs 15 residues. CDR3 bases: TGTGCCAGCAGCTTCGGAGGGAGCCAGGAAGAGACCCAGTACTTC. This codes for CASSFGGSQEETQYF. Combining the CDR3 with reference TRBV11-3 and TRBJ2-5 gives the whole variable domain EAGVVQSPRYKIIEKKQPVAFWCNPISGHNTLYWYLQNLGQGPELLIRYENEEAVDDSQLPKDRFSAERLKGVDSTLKIQPAELGDSAVYLCASSFGGSQEETQYFGPGTRLLVL.

The J gene is TRBJ2-7, the V gene TRBV19; TRBD2 aligns across 9 bases. This CDR3 spans 16 amino acids. CDR1 is LNHDA, CDR2 SQIVND, per germline (reference sequence). The V segment lost 4 bases and the J segment 7 bases; nucleotides outside the gene matches: 14. In nucleotides, the CDR3 is TGTGCCAGTAGTAGGGGCACCCCTAGCGGGACACAGGAGCAGTACTTC. Protein product: CASSRGTPSGTQEQYF.

This chain connects TRBV2 to TRBJ1-4, with a tentative D call TRBD1 (6 bases). There are 14 residues in the CDR3. Trimming pared 5 bases from V and 4 bases from J, leaving 11 bases between. Germline loops: CDR1 SNHLY, CDR2 FYNNEI. CDR3 sequence (DNA): TGTGCCAGCAGTCCAGGGGCTTATAATGAAAAACTGTTTTTT. Protein product: CASSPGAYNEKLFF.